The T cell receptor (beta chain) under discussion was sequenced for a study of shared clonotypes between healthy human individuals. Study details: Per donor, three plates held CD4 naive cells, three held CD4 memory, two held CD8 naive and one held CD8 memory. General study findings and limits: When naive CD4 clonotypes were compared across a handful of donors, 4% to 6.5% were shared. Non-shared clonotypes had lower generation probabilities than those shared by all four donors.

The table came from immunoSEQ multiplex PCR; TCRdb's copy has only in-frame clones and leaves some out. This table has around 320,000 clones, around 86% appearing once. Notes on this clone: Antigen specificity is unknown.

Every donor was a Caucasian adult from Nashville, Tennessee. The sequenced material came from memory CD8+ T cells sorted from blood. Specified subset: CD45RO+ cells pooled with CCR7-negative TemRA cells. This clonotype was sampled from a man in his late teens or twenties in good health.

The CDR3 protein is CSVEASPWGGELFF. CDR3 nucleotides: TGCAGCGTTGAAGCCTCCCCTTGGGGCGGGGAGCTGTTTTTT. The chain joins TRBV29-1 to TRBJ2-2; no clear D. V lost 1 base and J 7 bases, leaving 13 bases between the germline ends. The length of the CDR3 is 14 residues. Looked up from germline, CDR1 is SQVTM and CDR2 is ANQGSEA.